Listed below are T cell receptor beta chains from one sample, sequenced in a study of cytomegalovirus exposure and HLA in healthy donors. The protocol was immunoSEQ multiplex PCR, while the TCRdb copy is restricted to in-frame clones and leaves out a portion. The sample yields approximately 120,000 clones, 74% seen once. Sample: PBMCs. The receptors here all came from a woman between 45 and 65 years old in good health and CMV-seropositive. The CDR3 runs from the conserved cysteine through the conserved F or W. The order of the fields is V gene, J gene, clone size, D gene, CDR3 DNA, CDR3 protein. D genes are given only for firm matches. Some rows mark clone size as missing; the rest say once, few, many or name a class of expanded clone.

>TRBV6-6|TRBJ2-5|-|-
TGTGCCAGCAGCCCGGGACAATCAAAAGAGACCCAGTACTTC
CASSPGQSKETQYF
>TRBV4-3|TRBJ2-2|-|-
TGCGCCAGCAGCGAACTGACAGTCCACGGGGAGCTGTTTTTT
CASSELTVHGELFF
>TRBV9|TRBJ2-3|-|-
TGTGCCAGCAGCGCCAGGAGGAACACAGATACGCAGTATTTT
CASSARRNTDTQYF
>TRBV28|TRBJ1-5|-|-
TGTGCCAGCAGTTCGACTGCCGCCTTGATACTACAGCCCCAGCATTTT
CASSSTAALILQPQHF
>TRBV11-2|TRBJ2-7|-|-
TGTGCCAGCAGCTTAGATAGAAAGGCGGGGGCGACGTGGGAGCAGTACTTC
CASSLDRKAGATWEQYF
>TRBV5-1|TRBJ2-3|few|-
TGCGCCAGCAGCTTGGATGGGGGGGGCCTCGGCACAGATACGCAGTATTTT
CASSLDGGGLGTDTQYF
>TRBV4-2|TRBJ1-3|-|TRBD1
TGTGCCAGCAGCCAAACCATGGTTCAGGGGGCTGGAGGAAACACCATATATTTT
CASSQTMVQGAGGNTIYF
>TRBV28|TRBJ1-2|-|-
TGTGCCAGCAGTGCGGACAGAGTCTATGGCTACACCTTC
CASSADRVYGYTF
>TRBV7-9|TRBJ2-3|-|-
TGTGCCAGCAGCTTATTAGAAGGGGGATCGGATACGCAGTATTTT
CASSLLEGGSDTQYF
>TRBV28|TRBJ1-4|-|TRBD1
TGTGCCACCAGAGGGACCTTGACAGGGTTTGAAAAACTGTTTTTT
CATRGTLTGFEKLFF
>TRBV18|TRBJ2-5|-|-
TGTGCCAGCTCACCATACACAGGAGTTCGAGAGACCCAGTACTTC
CASSPYTGVRETQYF
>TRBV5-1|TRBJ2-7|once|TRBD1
TGCGCCAGCAGCTTGGTTGGGACAGGGGACGAGCAGTACTTC
CASSLVGTGDEQYF
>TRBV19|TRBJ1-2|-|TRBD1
TGTGCCAGTACTTCGACAGGGGGATTCTATGGCTACACCTTC
CASTSTGGFYGYTF
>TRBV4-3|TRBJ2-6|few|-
TGCGCCAGCAGCCAAGATATTACTGGGGCCAACGTCCTGACTTTC
CASSQDITGANVLTF
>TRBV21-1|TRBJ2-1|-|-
TGTGCCAGCAGCAAAGTGCCTCCCGGGACAGGGGGGCCCTATGAGCAGTTCTTC
CASSKVPPGTGGPYEQFF
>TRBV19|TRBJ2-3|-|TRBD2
TGTGCCAGTAGTATGATTAGCGGGGGAACAGATACGCAGTATTTT
CASSMISGGTDTQYF
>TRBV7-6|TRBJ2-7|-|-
TGTGCCAGCAGCCCCCGGCAGGGGAACGAGCAGTACTTC
CASSPRQGNEQYF
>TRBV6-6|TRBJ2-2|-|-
TGTGCCAGCAGTTACCTCGGGGGAGTTGCCGGGGAGCTGTTTTTT
CASSYLGGVAGELFF
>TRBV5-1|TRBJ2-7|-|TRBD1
TGCGCCAGCAGCTGGGGGACAGGGGGCAGGGAGCAGTACTTC
CASSWGTGGREQYF
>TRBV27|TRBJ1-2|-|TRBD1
TGTGCCAGCAGTCCGAAGACAGGGGGACTTTTCTATGGCTACACCTTC
CASSPKTGGLFYGYTF
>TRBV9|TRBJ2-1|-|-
TGTGCCAGCAGCGTAGAGGGGGTTATCTACAATGAGCAGTTCTTC
CASSVEGVIYNEQFF
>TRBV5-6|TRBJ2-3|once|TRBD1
TGTGCCAGCAGCTTGAAAGGACAGGGAAGAGATACGCAGTATTTT
CASSLKGQGRDTQYF
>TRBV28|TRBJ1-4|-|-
TGTGCCAGCAGTTCGCCGACAGAAAAACTGTTTTTT
CASSSPTEKLFF
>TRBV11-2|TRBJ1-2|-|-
TGTGCCAGCAGCTTAGGCGGGTGGGACACTGGGGGCTACACCTTC
CASSLGGWDTGGYTF
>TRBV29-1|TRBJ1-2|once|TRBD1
TGCAGCGTTGGACAGGGAAACTATGGCTACACCTTC
CSVGQGNYGYTF
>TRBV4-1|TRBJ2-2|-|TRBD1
TGCGCCAGCAGCCAAGACATAGGGGGCTGGAACACCGGGGAGCTGTTTTTT
CASSQDIGGWNTGELFF
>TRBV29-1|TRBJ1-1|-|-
TGCAGCGTGAAGGGGCCTGTACAGATGAACACTGAAGCTTTCTTT
CSVKGPVQMNTEAFF
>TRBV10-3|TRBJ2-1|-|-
TGTGCGGGGGGGACATACAATGAGCAGTTCTTC
CAGGTYNEQFF
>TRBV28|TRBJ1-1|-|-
TGTGCCAGCACCAGACTACAGTTAGAGAACACTGAAGCTTTCTTT
CASTRLQLENTEAFF
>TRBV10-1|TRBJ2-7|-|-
TGCGCCAGCAGTGCGCCGGGATCCTACGAGCAGTACTTC
CASSAPGSYEQYF
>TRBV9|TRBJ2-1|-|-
TGTGCCAGCAGCGCAGGACAGAGTTTGGGTCGGAATGAGCAGTTCTTC
CASSAGQSLGRNEQFF
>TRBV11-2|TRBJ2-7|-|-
TGTGCCAGCGGCCCCGACAGTTACGAGCAGTACTTC
CASGPDSYEQYF
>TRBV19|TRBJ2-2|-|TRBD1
TGTGCCAGTAGTATAGGTACAGGGGGCGCGAGTACCGGGGAGCTGTTTTTT
CASSIGTGGASTGELFF
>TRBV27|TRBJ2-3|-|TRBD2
TGTGCCAGCACGGCCGCTAGCGGTAAAGATACGCAGTATTTT
CASTAASGKDTQYF
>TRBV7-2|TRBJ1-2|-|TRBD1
TGTGCCAGCAGCGTAGGGACAGGCTATGGCTACACCTTC
CASSVGTGYGYTF
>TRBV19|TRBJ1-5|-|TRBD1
TGTGCCAGTAGTAAGACAGGGTACGACAATCAGCCCCAGCATTTT
CASSKTGYDNQPQHF
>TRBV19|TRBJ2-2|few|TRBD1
TGTGCCAGTACGCCGACAGGGGTCTACACCGGGGAGCTGTTTTTT
CASTPTGVYTGELFF
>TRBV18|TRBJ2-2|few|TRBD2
TGTGCCAGCTCATCTTCAGCGGGGGGGACGAACACCGGGGAGCTGTTTTTT
CASSSSAGGTNTGELFF
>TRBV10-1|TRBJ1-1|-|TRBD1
TGCGCCAGCAGGGAACCGGGACAGGGGAGGGGAAACACTGAAGCTTTCTTT
CASREPGQGRGNTEAFF
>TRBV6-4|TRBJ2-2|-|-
TGTGCCAGCAGTGACTCGAGGTCACCCACGAACACCGGGGAGCTGTTTTTT
CASSDSRSPTNTGELFF
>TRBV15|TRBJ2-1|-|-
TGTGCCACCCAAAGGGACTCCCAAGGCGAGCAGTTCTTC
CATQRDSQGEQFF
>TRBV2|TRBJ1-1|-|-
TGTGCCAGCAGGCCTTTGAGCACTGAAGCTTTCTTT
CASRPLSTEAFF
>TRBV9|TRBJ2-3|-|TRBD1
TGTGCCAGCAGCCTGGGACAGTTAGTCAGCTTTGCAGATACGCAGTATTTT
CASSLGQLVSFADTQYF
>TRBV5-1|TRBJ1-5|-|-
TGCGCCAGCAGCTTGGAATCGGGAAGCAATCAGCCCCAGCATTTT
CASSLESGSNQPQHF
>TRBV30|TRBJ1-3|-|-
TGTGCCTGGAGTATAGGGGTAGGAAACACCATATATTTT
CAWSIGVGNTIYF
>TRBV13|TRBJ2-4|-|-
TGTGCCAGCAGCACCCAAACAGGGTCGGCCAAAAACATTCAGTACTTC
CASSTQTGSAKNIQYF
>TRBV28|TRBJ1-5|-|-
TGTGCCAGCACTCCGGGAGGGGACTATCAGCCCCAGCATTTT
CASTPGGDYQPQHF
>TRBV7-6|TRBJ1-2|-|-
TGTGCCAGCAGCTTATATACTGCATCCCCGTATGGCTACACCTTC
CASSLYTASPYGYTF
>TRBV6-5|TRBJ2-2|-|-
TGTGCCTCGGGAGAGGGGGCAGACACCGGGGAGCTGTTTTTT
CASGEGADTGELFF
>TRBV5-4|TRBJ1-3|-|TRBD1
TGTGCCAGCAGCCCCGGGACAGGTCTTGGAAACACCATATATTTT
CASSPGTGLGNTIYF
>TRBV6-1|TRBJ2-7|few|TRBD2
TGTGCCAGCAGTGAATGGTCTTGGAGTAGCGGGGGCCAAAACGAGCAGTACTTC
CASSEWSWSSGGQNEQYF